The T cell receptor (beta chain) under discussion was sequenced for a study of blood T cell repertoires in COVID-19. Study-level information: Donors in the United States, Italy and Spain gave samples during acute or convalescent COVID-19. PBMCs, B-cell-depleted T cells, or T cells provided the cDNA or gDNA that made up the material.

Germline CDR1 is SEHNR and CDR2 is FQNEAQ (reference sequence). The CDR3 is 14 residues long. The junction had 3 bases not matched to a gene; V was cut back by 2 bases and J by 3 bases. Original methodology: Counts of nucleated cells, estimated from reference gene primer amplification, were obtained. Data came from immunoSEQ multiplex PCR; TCRdb stores just in-frame clones and leaves some out. V, J and clone size reflect that table, while D and trimming were determined from the DNA. The sample carries around 67,000 clones, about 81% recorded once. The clonotype was recovered from a human donor in a cohort sampled during active COVID-19. Specimen: peripheral blood. The chain couples TRBV7-9 to TRBJ2-7; TRBD2 matches 8 bases. CDR3: CASSLTSGSYEQYF. For the CDR3, the DNA is TGTGCCAGCAGCTTAACTAGCGGCAGCTACGAGCAGTACTTC.